Shown below are 16 T cell receptor beta chains from a single sample sequenced in a study of CD4 and CD8 cells across lung adenocarcinoma regions. TCRdb re-analysed the PCR reads in MiXCR, keeping a single row per CDR3 protein. The sample holds some 14,000 distinct CDR3 sequences, around 40% seen once. Source material: CD4+ T cells from the center of a lung tumor. All receptors come from a male donor with lung adenocarcinoma. The CD4 and CD8 labels of this study may be unreliable.

This clonotype was seen repeatedly, ten times or more. This chain connects TRBV6-1 to TRBJ1-4; perhaps TRBD1 as D (6 bases). The CDR3 sequence is 15 residues long. Germline V gives CDR1 MNHNS, CDR2 SASEGT. V was pared by 5 bases and J by 4 bases, with 14 bases between. The CDR3 loop is CASSTTGFHNEKLFF. CDR3 nucleotides: TGTGCCAGCAGTACAACAGGGTTCCATAATGAAAAACTGTTTTTT.

J is TRBJ2-1 and V is TRBV27; 11 bases agree with TRBD2. The J call is doubtful: the DNA matches TRBJ2-7 better. The CDR3 is 18 amino acids. CDR1 and CDR2 from the germline V gene are MNHEY and SMNVEV (reference sequence). The CDR3 region has the DNA TGTGCCAGCAGTTTATCTTATTTTACCGGGACTAGCGGCTACGAGCAGTACTTC. Protein sequence: CASSLSYFTGTSGYEQYF.

About this clonotype itself: At one end, the junction sequence differs from germline, possibly due to a read error. The rearrangement uses TRBV7-2 and TRBJ2-3, with 7 bases identical to TRBD2. The CDR3 is 16 amino acids. Germline CDR1 and CDR2: SGHTA and FQGNSA. CDR3 sequence: CASGGMGGGGLDTQYF. The CDR3 nucleotides read TGTGCCAGCGGGGGTATGGGGGGGGGAGGGCTAGATACGCAGTATTTC.

For this clonotype: Since a much larger clone is just one base distant, this may be a read error. The chain carries TRBV6-5 and TRBJ2-4, with 11 bases matching TRBD2. CDR1 MNHEY and CDR2 SVGAGI come from the germline V gene. The ends lost 4 bases at V and 13 bases at J; junction bases unmatched: 21. The CDR3 sequence is 18 residues long. CDR3 nucleotides: TGTGCCAGCAGTTCGGGTAGCGGGAGGGAAAGCTCCTACAATGAGCAGTACTTC. Its translation: CASSSGSGRESSYNEQYF.

V is TRBV7-6 and J is TRBJ1-2, with D possibly matching TRBD1 (6 bases). The V gene's germline CDR1 is SGHVS and CDR2 FNYEAQ. Trimming shortened V by 2 bases and J by 2 bases, and 6 bases separated the two germline ends. The CDR3 consists of 13 residues. The CDR3 DNA sequence: TGTGCCAGCAGCTTACAGGGGAACTATGGCTACACCTTC. It codes for CASSLQGNYGYTF. Filled out from reference TRBV7-6 and TRBJ1-2, the complete variable domain reads GAGVSQSPRYKVTKRGQDVALRCDPISGHVSLYWYRQALGQGPEFLTYFNYEAQQDKSGLPNDRFSAERPEGSISTLTIQRTEQRDSAMYRCASSLQGNYGYTFGSGTRLTVV.

By proportion, this clonotype is medium-sized (0.01 to 0.1%). The chain combines TRBV6-5 with TRBJ2-5, with TRBD1 identical over 7 bases. V dropped 5 bases and J dropped 13; count of bases not matched to a gene: 28. CDR3 length: 18 amino acids. Germline CDR1 MNHEY, CDR2 SVGAGI. The CDR3 is CASSNTYLRDRESVGRYF. In nucleotides, the CDR3 is TGTGCCAGCAGTAACACATACCTCCGGGACAGAGAATCGGTGGGACGGTACTTC.

The gene calls are TRBV28 and TRBJ2-2; D is unresolved. From germline, CDR1 is MDHEN and CDR2 SYDVKM. This CDR3 spans 12 amino acids. V was shortened by 7 bases and J by 4 bases, with 7 bases between the two germline ends. The CDR3 DNA is TGTGCCAGCACATCTAGCACCGGGGAGCTGTTTTTT. Its protein is CASTSSTGELFF.

Details on this clonotype: The germline gene is not matched at one end of the junction; a read error may be the cause. This rearrangement joins TRBV10-3 to TRBJ2-2; the D gene is possibly TRBD2 (7 bases). The CDR3 runs 12 residues. Germline CDR1 ENHRY, CDR2 SYGVKD. CDR3 sequence: CEGGASTGELFF. The CDR3 bases are TGTGAGGGGGGGGCGAGCACCGGTGAGCTGTTTTTT.

The chain is built from TRBV27 and TRBJ2-3; D could derive from TRBD1 or TRBD2 (6 bases each). The J call is doubtful: the DNA matches TRBJ2-7 better. The V gene's germline CDR1 is MNHEY and CDR2 SMNVEV (reference sequence). The CDR3 consists of 15 residues. This CDR3 reads CAAGTGGQDTDTQYF. As DNA, the CDR3 is TGTGCCGCGGGGACCGGGGGCCAAGACACAGATACGCAGTACTTC.

By sample fraction, this clonotype is medium-sized. The chain employs TRBV27 and TRBJ2-5, with D perhaps given as TRBD1 or TRBD2 (6 bases each). The DNA end lines up better with TRBJ2-7; the J call may be wrong. Germline CDR1 and CDR2: MNHEY and SMNVEV (reference sequence). This CDR3 is built from 14 residues. Written as DNA, the CDR3 is TGTGCCAGCAGTTTATTTGGGGGGCCCTACGAGCAGTACTTC. This sequence encodes CASSLFGGPYEQYF.

A note on this clonotype: Relative to the germline gene, one junction end is altered; a read error may explain this. The genes are TRBV4-1 and TRBJ2-5; D is possibly TRBD2 (5 bases). The DNA end favors TRBJ2-4, so the J call may be wrong. The length of the CDR3 is 15 residues. Looked up from germline, CDR1 is MGHRA and CDR2 is YSYEKL. The chain's CDR3 is CARSLGRGSKNIQYF. For the CDR3, the DNA is TGCGCCAGGAGCCTCGGGCGCGGGTCCAAAAACATTCAGTACTTC.

This clonotype was found many times. The chain carries TRBV4-1 and TRBJ2-3; no reliable D call. This CDR3 is 14 amino acids long. Trimming removed 4 bases at V and 2 bases at J, with 10 bases between. The germline gives CDR1 MGHRA, CDR2 YSYEKL. The CDR3 here is CASSRNDNTDTQYF. The CDR3 nucleotides are TGCGCCAGCAGCCGTAATGACAACACAGATACGCAGTATTTT.

This clonotype came up many times. The V call is TRBV6-5, the J call TRBJ2-1; D unclear. Germline CDR1 reads MNHEY; CDR2 reads SVGAGI. V lost 1 base, J lost 6 bases, and 1 base lay in between. The CDR3 extends over 11 amino acids. CDR3 DNA: TGTGCCAGCAGTTACTTCAATGAGCAGTTCTTC. Translated: CASSYFNEQFF.

This clonotype was seen only a few times. The rearrangement uses TRBV7-6 and TRBJ2-7; the D gene is possibly TRBD2 (5 bases). The CDR3 extends over 15 amino acids. Germline values: CDR1 SGHVS, CDR2 FNYEAQ. Trimming took 1 base from V and 2 from J, leaving 12 bases between them. The CDR3 sequence: CASSLDEGITYEQYF. DNA of the CDR3: TGTGCCAGCAGCTTAGACGAGGGAATCACCTACGAGCAGTACTTC.

Turning to this clonotype: At one end, the junction sequence differs from germline, possibly due to a read error. This chain joins TRBV6-1 and TRBJ2-5, with D possibly TRBD2 on 5 matching bases. Germline V gene sequence: CDR1 MNHNS, CDR2 SASEGT. The CDR3 spans 14 residues. In DNA, the CDR3 is TGTGCCGGGAGTGGGGAGATTCGCTCGGAGACGCAGTATTTC. Amino acids: CAGSGEIRSETQYF.

Judged by abundance, this clonotype is large. The chain carries TRBV6-6 and TRBJ2-1; 14 positions agree with TRBD2. There are 16 residues in the CDR3. V gave up 0 bases and J gave up 9 bases; unmatched junction bases: 4. Germline CDR1 is MNHNY and CDR2 is SVGAGI (reference sequence). The CDR3 bases are TGTGCCAGCAGTTACTCGGGACTAGCGGGAGAGTTTGAGCAGTTCTTC. As protein: CASSYSGLAGEFEQFF.